The 30 T cell receptor beta chains given below trace back to one sample, sequenced in a study of blood T cell repertoires in COVID-19. Libraries were prepared by immunoSEQ multiplex PCR; TCRdb keeps only in-frame clonotypes and omits some of them. The table has tens of thousands of clones, more than 85% seen once. The specimen sequenced was peripheral blood. Every receptor here comes from a man in his sixties with acute or convalescent COVID-19.

V is TRBV27 and J is TRBJ1-2; 9 nucleotides match TRBD1. The CDR3 is 15 residues long. Germline-derived CDR1 and CDR2 are MNHEY and SMNVEV (reference sequence). Trimming removed 2 bases from V and 4 bases from J; junction bases left unmatched: 5. For the CDR3, the DNA is TGTGCCAGCAGTTTAGCCGGGACAGGGAGCTATGGCTACACCTTC. Encoded protein: CASSLAGTGSYGYTF.

The chain employs TRBV19 and TRBJ2-2; D may be TRBD2 (5 bases). Germline CDR1 LNHDA, CDR2 SQIVND (reference sequence). The germline V and J ends were trimmed by 5 bases and 6 bases, with 19 bases remaining between them. This CDR3 is 16 amino acids long. CDR3 sequence (DNA): TGTGCCAGTAGTTTTCTCTCGACTACCCCACCCGGGGAGCTGTTTTTT. Protein product: CASSFLSTTPPGELFF.

This chain joins TRBV6-5 and TRBJ1-3; perhaps TRBD1 as D (6 bases). V lost 7 bases and J lost 2, with 12 bases in between. The germline gives CDR1 MNHEY, CDR2 SVGAGI. The CDR3 totals 14 residues. CDR3 sequence: CASTRWGPGNTIYF. The CDR3 DNA reads as TGTGCCAGCACCCGGTGGGGGCCTGGAAACACCATATATTTT.

The gene calls are TRBV27 and TRBJ1-4; D remains ambiguous. CDR1 is MNHEY and CDR2 is SMNVEV in the germline V gene (reference sequence). The germline V and J ends were trimmed by 4 bases and 9 bases, with 9 bases remaining between them. The CDR3 is 12 amino acids. CDR3 sequence reads: CASSSPEKKLFF. CDR3 nucleotide sequence: TGTGCCAGCAGTTCCCCCGAGAAAAAACTGTTTTTT.

The chain combines TRBV2 with TRBJ2-3; 8 bases fit TRBD2. CDR3 length: 20 residues. J lost 3 bases, V lost 5 bases, and 22 bases had no gene match. Germline V CDR1 and CDR2: SNHLY, FYNNEI. This chain's CDR3 is CASSRARGGLSGRQTDTQYF. The CDR3 region has the DNA TGTGCCAGCAGTAGAGCCAGAGGGGGACTAAGCGGGAGACAAACAGATACGCAGTATTTT. The full variable domain, in which reference TRBV2 and TRBJ2-3 provide the parts outside the CDR3, is EPEVTQTPSHQVTQMGQEVILRCVPISNHLYFYWYRQILGQKVEFLVSFYNNEISEKSEIFDDQFSVERPDGSNFTLKIRSTKLEDSAMYFCASSRARGGLSGRQTDTQYFGPGTRLTVL.

This chain connects TRBV24-1 to TRBJ1-5, with no clear D. This CDR3 spans 14 amino acids. The germline V and J ends were trimmed by 5 bases and 0 bases, with 7 bases remaining between them. The V gene's germline CDR1 is KGHDR and CDR2 SFDVKD. CDR3 residues: CATSGQYSNQPQHF. In nucleotides, the CDR3 is TGTGCCACCAGTGGGCAGTATAGCAATCAGCCCCAGCATTTT.

The chain has TRBV6-5 and TRBJ1-1, with D maybe TRBD1 (5 bases). The V end lost 4 bases, the J end lost 5 bases, and 14 bases lay between the germline ends. The CDR3 has 14 residues. CDR1 and CDR2 (germline): MNHEY, SVGAGI. The CDR3 region has the DNA TGTGCCAGCAGTTCCCAAGACGGGGGGACTGAAGCTTTCTTT. It encodes CASSSQDGGTEAFF.

The chain is built from TRBV7-9 and TRBJ1-4; D is unresolved. CDR3 length equals 12 residues. V lost 5 bases and J 7 bases, leaving 8 bases between the germline ends. From germline, CDR1 is SEHNR and CDR2 FQNEAQ (reference sequence). CDR3 in DNA: TGTGCCAGCAGCGCGGGCCCTGAAAAACTGTTTTTT. This gives the protein CASSAGPEKLFF.

CDR3 coding DNA: TGCGCCAGCAGCCATAGGGGGGGTGAAGCTTTCTTT. Its protein is CASSHRGGEAFF. The gene calls are TRBV4-3 and TRBJ1-1; possible D gene TRBD1, 6 bases. Trimming took 3 bases from V and 7 from J, leaving 9 bases between them. CDR3 size: 12 residues. Germline-derived CDR1 and CDR2 are LGHNA and YSLEER.

The chain joins TRBV5-4 to TRBJ2-1, with a tentative D call TRBD2 (5 bases). The germline gives CDR1 SGHNT, CDR2 YYREEE (reference sequence). V was cut by 2 bases and J by 7 bases, with 16 bases left in between. The CDR3 is made up of 15 amino acids. DNA for the CDR3: TGTGCCAGCAGCTTACTACCCGGAGGAAGAAATGAGCAGTTCTTC. Protein: CASSLLPGGRNEQFF.

This chain joins TRBV7-3 and TRBJ2-2, with 10 bases that match TRBD2. Losses at the gene ends were 4 bases for V and 0 bases for J; bases not matched to a gene: 8. The CDR3 extends over 18 amino acids. Germline V gene data show CDR1 as SGHTA and CDR2 as FQGTGA. The DNA of the CDR3 is TGTGCCAGCAGCTCGGCTAGCGGGGGATCTCCGAACACCGGGGAGCTGTTTTTT. This sequence encodes CASSSASGGSPNTGELFF.

This chain links TRBV7-2 with TRBJ1-6; a weak D match, TRBD1 (5 bases). Trimming shortened V by 1 base and J by 10 bases, and 14 bases separated the two germline ends. This CDR3 comprises 15 residues. CDR1 and CDR2 from the germline V gene are SGHTA and FQGNSA. CDR3 sequence (DNA): TGTGCCAGCAGCTTAGGCGGGGGAGCAAGATCACCCCTCCACTTT. It yields the protein CASSLGGGARSPLHF.

The V gene is TRBV4-1, the J gene TRBJ2-1; 11 nucleotides align to TRBD2. From germline, CDR1 is MGHRA and CDR2 YSYEKL. Germline trimming cut 3 bases from V and 8 bases from J; bases unmatched to any gene: 15. The CDR3 totals 18 residues. The CDR3 reads CASSHQGRVAGGLDEQFF. The CDR3 DNA reads TGCGCCAGCAGCCACCAGGGCAGGGTAGCGGGAGGGTTGGATGAGCAGTTCTTC.

This chain links TRBV7-9 with TRBJ1-2; D gene uncertain. Germline V CDR1 and CDR2: SEHNR, FQNEAQ (reference sequence). The CDR3 totals 12 residues. V lost 5 bases and J 2 bases, leaving 6 bases between the germline ends. This CDR3 is CASSPFNYGYTF. The CDR3 coding sequence is TGTGCCAGCAGCCCTTTCAACTATGGCTACACCTTC.

DNA of the CDR3: TGCGCCAGCAGCCAGCTAGCGGAACCAAGCACAGATACGCAGTATTTT. Protein: CASSQLAEPSTDTQYF. The J gene is TRBJ2-3, the V gene TRBV4-3; 7 nucleotides line up with TRBD2. V was pared by 3 bases and J by 0 bases, with 6 bases of the junction left unmatched. The germline V gene encodes CDR1 LGHNA and CDR2 YSLEER. The CDR3 sequence is 16 residues long.

The chain has TRBV7-9 and TRBJ2-4; possible D gene TRBD2, 6 bases. Trimming took 3 bases from V and 0 from J, leaving 12 bases between them. The CDR3 contains 16 residues. In germline, CDR1 is SEHNR, CDR2 FQNEAQ (reference sequence). CDR3 sequence (DNA): TGTGCCAGCAGCTTGGTGGGGGGTCGAGCCAAAAACATTCAGTACTTC. This codes for CASSLVGGRAKNIQYF.

This chain connects TRBV27 to TRBJ1-2, with TRBD1 as a possible D gene (5 bases). CDR1 is MNHEY, CDR2 SMNVEV, per germline (reference sequence). V lost 5 bases to trimming and J lost 4 bases, with 14 bases between them. The CDR3 runs to 14 residues. Here the CDR3 reads CASSQQAGLYGYTF. The CDR3 nucleotides are TGTGCCAGCAGTCAACAGGCGGGGCTCTATGGCTACACCTTC.

This chain uses TRBV6-2 or TRBV6-3 with TRBJ2-3; D is undetermined. There are 14 residues in the CDR3. Germline V gene data show CDR1 as MNHEY and CDR2 as SVGEGT. V lost 0 bases and J 1 base, leaving 5 bases between the germline ends. The CDR3 DNA sequence: TGTGCCAGCAGTTACTCTTCGGGCACAGATACGCAGTATTTT. Protein product: CASSYSSGTDTQYF.

The J gene is TRBJ1-6, the V gene TRBV4-2; D call uncertain. The CDR3 sequence is 16 residues long. Trimming removed 4 bases from V and 5 bases from J, with 15 bases in between. Germline lookup yields CDR1 LGHNA and CDR2 YNFKEQ. CDR3 sequence reads: CASSLYGETNNSPLHF. CDR3 DNA: TGTGCCAGCAGCCTATATGGGGAGACTAATAATTCACCCCTCCACTTT.

The rearrangement uses TRBV5-1 and TRBJ1-4; D is ambiguous. This CDR3 region has 12 residues. The germline CDR1 and CDR2 sequences are SGHRS and YFSETQ. Trimming pared 6 bases from V and 5 bases from J, leaving 8 bases between. Written as DNA, the CDR3 is TGCGCCAGCAAGGGAGGGAATGAAAAACTGTTTTTT. Its protein is CASKGGNEKLFF.

This rearrangement joins TRBV7-3 to TRBJ2-3, with 8 bases matching TRBD2. Trimming took 1 base from V and 2 from J; bases not matched to a gene: 8. This CDR3 has 17 residues. Germline V gives CDR1 SGHTA, CDR2 FQGTGA. CDR3 protein: CASSLRVAGGPTDTQYF. The DNA of the CDR3 is TGTGCCAGCAGCTTAAGGGTCGCGGGAGGCCCCACAGATACGCAGTATTTT.

The V and J genes are TRBV2 and TRBJ1-1; no clear D. The CDR3 consists of 12 residues. Germline CDR1 is SNHLY and CDR2 is FYNNEI. The V end was cut by 7 bases, the J end by 0 bases, with 6 bases between. This CDR3 is CASIQMNTEAFF. CDR3 coding DNA: TGTGCCAGCATACAGATGAACACTGAAGCTTTCTTT.

The V gene is TRBV15, the J gene TRBJ1-2, with D perhaps matching TRBD1 (5 bases). The length of the CDR3 is 12 residues. Trimming stripped 6 bases from V and 5 bases from J, with 10 bases between. CDR1 is LNHNV, CDR2 YYDKDF, per germline (reference sequence). CDR3 region: CATRDTIYGYTF. Written as DNA, the CDR3 is TGTGCCACCAGGGACACCATTTATGGCTACACCTTC.

The rearrangement joins TRBV9 to TRBJ2-1; 10 bases are shared with TRBD2. CDR3 size: 15 residues. V was clipped by 0 bases and J by 7 bases; unmatched bases: 4. CDR1 and CDR2 from the germline V gene are SGDLS and YYNGEE. The CDR3 sequence is CASSVASGSLNEQFF. CDR3 bases: TGTGCCAGCAGCGTAGCTAGCGGGAGTTTGAATGAGCAGTTCTTC. Full variable domain (outside the CDR3, taken from reference TRBV9 and TRBJ2-1): DSGVTQTPKHLITATGQRVTLRCSPRSGDLSVYWYQQSLDQGLQFLIQYYNGEERAKGNILERFSAQQFPDLHSELNLSSLELGDSALYFCASSVASGSLNEQFFGPGTRLTVL.

The CDR3 DNA reads TGTGCCAGTAGTATAGCTAATCCCAGGGATCGCGACACTGAAGCTTTCTTT. Translating gives CASSIANPRDRDTEAFF. The chain uses TRBV19 and TRBJ1-1, with D possibly TRBD1 on 5 matching bases. The V gene's germline CDR1 is LNHDA and CDR2 SQIVND (reference sequence). CDR3 length: 17 residues. V lost 1 base and J lost 3, with 18 bases in between.

The chain combines TRBV27 with TRBJ1-5; 9 bases map to TRBD1. Germline lookup yields CDR1 MNHEY and CDR2 SMNVEV (reference sequence). This CDR3 region has 16 residues. Trimming took 5 bases from V and 5 from J; bases not matched to a gene: 10. CDR3 DNA sequence: TGTGCCAGCAGTACTCCGGGACAGGGACTGTATCAGCCCCAGCATTTT. Encoded protein: CASSTPGQGLYQPQHF.

The chain carries TRBV19 and TRBJ2-2, with D unresolved. The germline V and J ends were trimmed by 4 bases and 7 bases, with 7 bases remaining between them. CDR1 LNHDA and CDR2 SQIVND come from the germline V gene (reference sequence). This CDR3 contains 12 residues. CDR3 region: CASSNPSGELFF. CDR3 sequence (DNA): TGTGCCAGTAGTAACCCCAGCGGGGAGCTGTTTTTT.

This clone has just a few counts. The V gene is TRBV18, the J gene TRBJ1-5, with D perhaps matching TRBD1 (6 bases). V lost 3 bases, J lost 7 bases, and 19 bases lay in between. This CDR3 is 16 amino acids long. CDR1 is KGHSH, CDR2 LQKENI, per germline. The CDR3 is CASSPDRRGAGQPQHF. The CDR3, as DNA: TGTGCCAGCTCACCCGACAGACGGGGGGCAGGGCAGCCCCAGCATTTT.

This chain links TRBV5-1 with TRBJ1-2, with 11 bases that match TRBD1. Germline assignment: CDR1 SGHRS and CDR2 YFSETQ. The CDR3 length is 15 residues. The ends lost 4 bases at V and 3 bases at J; junction bases unmatched: 5. CDR3 loop: CASSTGTGGDYGYTF. The DNA of the CDR3 is TGCGCCAGCAGCACCGGGACAGGGGGTGACTATGGCTACACCTTC.

The rearrangement joins TRBV9 to TRBJ2-2; 15 bases agree with TRBD2. CDR3 length equals 18 residues. V was pared by 0 bases and J by 4 bases, with 4 bases of the junction left unmatched. Germline V gives CDR1 SGDLS, CDR2 YYNGEE. CDR3 region: CASSVGGLAGGSTGELFF. CDR3 in DNA: TGTGCCAGCAGCGTAGGGGGACTAGCGGGAGGAAGCACCGGGGAGCTGTTTTTT.